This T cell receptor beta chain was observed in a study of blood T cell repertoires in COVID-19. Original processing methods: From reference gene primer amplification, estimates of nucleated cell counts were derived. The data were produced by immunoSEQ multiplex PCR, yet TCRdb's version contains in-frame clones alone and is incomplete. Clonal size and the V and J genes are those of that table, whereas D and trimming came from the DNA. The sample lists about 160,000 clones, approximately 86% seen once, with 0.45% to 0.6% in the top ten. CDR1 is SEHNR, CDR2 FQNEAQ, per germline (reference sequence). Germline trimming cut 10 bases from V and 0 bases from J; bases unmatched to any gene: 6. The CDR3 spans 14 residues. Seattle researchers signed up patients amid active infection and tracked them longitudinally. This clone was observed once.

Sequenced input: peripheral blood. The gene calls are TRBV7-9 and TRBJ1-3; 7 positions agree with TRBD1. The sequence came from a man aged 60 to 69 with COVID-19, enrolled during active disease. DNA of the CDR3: TGTGCCATCCGACAGGGACCCTCTGGAAACACCATATATTTT. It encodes CAIRQGPSGNTIYF.